The source of this T cell receptor (beta chain) is a study of blood T cells in healthy people across ages. Trimming removed 6 bases from V and 5 bases from J; junction bases left unmatched: 6. The CDR3 has 14 residues. CDR1 and CDR2 from the germline V gene are MNHEY and SMNVEV (reference sequence). Together with a sample-barcoded 5' primer, a J-beta primer mix was included in a second PCR lasting about 7 to 12 cycles. From each sample, at least 2.5 million paired-end reads containing CDR3 were obtained. TCRdb re-called the 5' RACE reads with MiXCR, one entry per CDR3 protein. The repertoire consists of fewer than 2 million distinct CDR3 sequences, with roughly 43% occurring once and the leading ten covering about 21%. General observations from the study: Considered underestimates were the diversity estimates obtained from one million T cells. Diversity of TCR beta correlated strongly with naive T cell percentage. With age, beta diversity per million T cells declined roughly linearly, significantly by about 37.

Comments on this clonotype: Its antigen is unknown.

The chain recombines TRBV27 with TRBJ1-5; 8 nucleotides match TRBD1. The sample comprised blood. The clonotype was recovered from a human donor in good health. The CDR3 is CASRSTGVDQPQHF. DNA for the CDR3: TGTGCCAGCAGGTCGACAGGGGTGGATCAGCCCCAGCATTTT.